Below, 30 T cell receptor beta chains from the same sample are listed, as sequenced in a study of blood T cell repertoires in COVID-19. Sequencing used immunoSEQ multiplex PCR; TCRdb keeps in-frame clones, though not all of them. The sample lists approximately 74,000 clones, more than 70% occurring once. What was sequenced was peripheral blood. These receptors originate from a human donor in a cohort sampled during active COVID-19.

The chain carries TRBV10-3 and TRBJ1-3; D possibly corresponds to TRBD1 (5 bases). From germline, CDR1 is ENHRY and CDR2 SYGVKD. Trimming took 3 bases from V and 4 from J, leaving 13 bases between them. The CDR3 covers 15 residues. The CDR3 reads CAISDGAGPGNTIYF. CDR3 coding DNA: TGTGCCATCAGTGACGGAGCAGGGCCCGGAAACACCATATATTTT.

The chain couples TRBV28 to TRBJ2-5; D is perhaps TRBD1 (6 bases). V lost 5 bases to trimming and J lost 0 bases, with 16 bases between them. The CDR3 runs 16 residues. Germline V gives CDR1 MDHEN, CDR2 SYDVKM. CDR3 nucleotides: TGTGCCAGCAGTATGATCACAGGGACGTACCAAGAGACCCAGTACTTC. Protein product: CASSMITGTYQETQYF. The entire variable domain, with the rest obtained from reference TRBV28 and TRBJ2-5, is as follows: DVKVTQSSRYLVKRTGEKVFLECVQDMDHENMFWYRQDPGLGLRLIYFSYDVKMKEKGDIPEGYSVSREKKERFSLILESASTNQTSMYLCASSMITGTYQETQYFGPGTRLLVL.

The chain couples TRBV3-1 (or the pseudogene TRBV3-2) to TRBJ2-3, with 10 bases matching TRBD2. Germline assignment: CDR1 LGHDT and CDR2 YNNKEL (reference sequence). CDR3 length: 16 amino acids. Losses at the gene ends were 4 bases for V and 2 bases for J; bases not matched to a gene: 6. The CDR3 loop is CASSPALAGFTDTQYF. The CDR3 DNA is TGTGCCAGCAGCCCTGCACTAGCGGGGTTCACAGATACGCAGTATTTT.

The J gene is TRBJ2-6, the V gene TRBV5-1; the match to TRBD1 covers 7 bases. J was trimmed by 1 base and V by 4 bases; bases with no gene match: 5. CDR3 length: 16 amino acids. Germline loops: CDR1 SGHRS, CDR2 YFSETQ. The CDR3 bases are TGCGCCAGCAGCCCACAGACAGGGTCTGGGGCCAACGTCCTGACTTTC. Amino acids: CASSPQTGSGANVLTF.

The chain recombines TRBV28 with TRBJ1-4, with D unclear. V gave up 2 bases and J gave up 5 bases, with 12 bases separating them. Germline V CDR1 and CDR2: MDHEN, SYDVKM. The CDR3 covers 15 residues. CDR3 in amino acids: CASSLGGETNEKLFF. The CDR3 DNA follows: TGTGCCAGCAGTTTAGGCGGGGAGACCAATGAAAAACTGTTTTTT.

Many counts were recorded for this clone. Written as DNA, the CDR3 is TGTGCCAGCAGCTTAGTTGAGGGCAACGAGCAGTACTTC. Translation gives CASSLVEGNEQYF. V and J are TRBV11-2 and TRBJ2-7; tentatively, D is TRBD2 (5 bases). Trimming shortened V by 1 base and J by 5 bases, and 9 bases separated the two germline ends. CDR3 size: 13 residues. Germline V gene lookup returns CDR1 SGHAT and CDR2 FQNNGV.

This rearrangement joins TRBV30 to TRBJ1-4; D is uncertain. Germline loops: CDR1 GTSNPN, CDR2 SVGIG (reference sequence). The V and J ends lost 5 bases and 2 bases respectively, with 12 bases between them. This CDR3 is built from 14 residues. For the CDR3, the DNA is TGTGCCTGGCAACCCGACAACACTAATGAAAAACTGTTTTTT. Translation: CAWQPDNTNEKLFF.

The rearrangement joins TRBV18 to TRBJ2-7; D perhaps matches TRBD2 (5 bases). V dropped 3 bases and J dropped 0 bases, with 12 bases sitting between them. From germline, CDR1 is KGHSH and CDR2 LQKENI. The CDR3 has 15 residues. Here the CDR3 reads CASSPSGVSSYEQYF. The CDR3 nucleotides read TGTGCCAGCTCACCGTCCGGGGTTAGCTCCTACGAGCAGTACTTC.

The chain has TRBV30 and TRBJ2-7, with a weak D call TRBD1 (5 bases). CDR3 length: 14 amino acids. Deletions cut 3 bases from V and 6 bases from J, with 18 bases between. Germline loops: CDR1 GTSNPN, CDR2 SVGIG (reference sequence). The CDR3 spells CAWRGPSDGREQYF. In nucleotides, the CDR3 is TGTGCCTGGAGGGGGCCCTCAGATGGTCGCGAGCAGTACTTC.

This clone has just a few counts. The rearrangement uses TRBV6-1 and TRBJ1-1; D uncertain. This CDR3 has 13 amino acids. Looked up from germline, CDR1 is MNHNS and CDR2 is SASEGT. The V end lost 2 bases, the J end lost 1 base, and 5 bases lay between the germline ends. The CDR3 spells CASSEPGNTEAFF. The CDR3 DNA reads TGTGCCAGCAGTGAACCAGGGAACACTGAAGCTTTCTTT.

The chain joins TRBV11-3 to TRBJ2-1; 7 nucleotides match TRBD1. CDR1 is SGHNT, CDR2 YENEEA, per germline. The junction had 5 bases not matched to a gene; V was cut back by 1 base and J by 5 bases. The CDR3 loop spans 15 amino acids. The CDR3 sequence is CASSLGTGANNEQFF. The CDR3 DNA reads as TGTGCCAGCAGCTTAGGAACAGGGGCGAACAATGAGCAGTTCTTC.

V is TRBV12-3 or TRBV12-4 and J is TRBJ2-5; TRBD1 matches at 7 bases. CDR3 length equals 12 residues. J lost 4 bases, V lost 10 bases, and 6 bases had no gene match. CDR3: CAIGQDSETQYF. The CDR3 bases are TGTGCCATTGGACAGGACTCAGAGACCCAGTACTTC.

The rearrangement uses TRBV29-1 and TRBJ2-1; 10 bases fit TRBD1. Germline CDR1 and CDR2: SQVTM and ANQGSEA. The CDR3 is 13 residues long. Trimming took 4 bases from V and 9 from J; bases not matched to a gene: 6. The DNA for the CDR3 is TGCAGCGTTGCCGGGACAGGGGTTGGTGAGCAGTTCTTC. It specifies CSVAGTGVGEQFF.

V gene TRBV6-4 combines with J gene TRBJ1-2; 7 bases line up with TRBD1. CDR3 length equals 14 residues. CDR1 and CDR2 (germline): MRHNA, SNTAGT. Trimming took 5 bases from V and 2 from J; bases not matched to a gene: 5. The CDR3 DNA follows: TGTGCCAGCAGTCCCGACAGGGCGAACTATGGCTACACCTTC. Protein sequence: CASSPDRANYGYTF.

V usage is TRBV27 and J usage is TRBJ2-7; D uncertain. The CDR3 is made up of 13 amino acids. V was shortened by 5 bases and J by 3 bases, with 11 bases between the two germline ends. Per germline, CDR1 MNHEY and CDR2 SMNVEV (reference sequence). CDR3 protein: CASSPWAGYEQYF. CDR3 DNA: TGTGCCAGCAGTCCTTGGGCCGGCTACGAGCAGTACTTC.

The CDR3 sequence is CASSEKSSFTDTQYF. CDR3 sequence (DNA): TGTGCCAGCAGTGAGAAGTCTAGCTTCACAGATACGCAGTATTTT. This chain connects TRBV2 to TRBJ2-3, with a possible D match to TRBD2 (5 bases). V was trimmed by 3 bases and J by 2 bases, leaving 12 bases between them. The CDR3 is made up of 15 amino acids. Germline loops: CDR1 SNHLY, CDR2 FYNNEI.

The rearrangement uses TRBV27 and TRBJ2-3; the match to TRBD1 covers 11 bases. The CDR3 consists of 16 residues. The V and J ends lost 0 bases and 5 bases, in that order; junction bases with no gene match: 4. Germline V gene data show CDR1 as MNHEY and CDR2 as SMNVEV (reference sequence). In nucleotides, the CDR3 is TGTGCCAGCAGTTTATCCGGGACAGGGGGTCAAGATACGCAGTATTTT. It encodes CASSLSGTGGQDTQYF.

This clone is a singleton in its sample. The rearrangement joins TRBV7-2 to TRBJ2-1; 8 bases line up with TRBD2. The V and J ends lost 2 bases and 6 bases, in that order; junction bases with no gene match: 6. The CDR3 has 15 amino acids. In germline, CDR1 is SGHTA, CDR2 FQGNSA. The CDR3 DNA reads TGTGCCAGCAGCTTAAGCGGGAGATCGGCCAATGAGCAGTTCTTC. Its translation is CASSLSGRSANEQFF.

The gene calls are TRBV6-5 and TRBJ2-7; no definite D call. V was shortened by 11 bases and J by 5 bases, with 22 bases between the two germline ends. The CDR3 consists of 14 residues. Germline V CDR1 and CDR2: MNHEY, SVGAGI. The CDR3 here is CALVRQAVRDEQYF. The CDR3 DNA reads TGTGCCCTGGTTCGGCAGGCTGTACGAGACGAGCAGTACTTC.

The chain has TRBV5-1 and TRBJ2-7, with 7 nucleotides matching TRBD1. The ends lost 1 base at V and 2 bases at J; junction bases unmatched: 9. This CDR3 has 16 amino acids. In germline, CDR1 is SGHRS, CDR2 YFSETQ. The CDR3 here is CASSLIPGQTTYEQYF. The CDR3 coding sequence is TGCGCCAGCAGCTTGATACCGGGACAGACAACCTACGAGCAGTACTTC.

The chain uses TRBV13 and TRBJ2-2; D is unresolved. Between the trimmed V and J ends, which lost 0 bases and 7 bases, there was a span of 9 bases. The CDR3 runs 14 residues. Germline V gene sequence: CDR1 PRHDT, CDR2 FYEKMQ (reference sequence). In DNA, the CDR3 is TGTGCCAGCAGCTTAGGCCTTTCGGGCGGGGAGCTGTTTTTT. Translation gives CASSLGLSGGELFF.

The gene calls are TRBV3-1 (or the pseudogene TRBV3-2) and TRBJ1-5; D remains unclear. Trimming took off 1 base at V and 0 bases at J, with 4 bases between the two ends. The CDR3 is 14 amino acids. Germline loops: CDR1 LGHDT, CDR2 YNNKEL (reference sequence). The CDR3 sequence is CASSQANSNQPQHF. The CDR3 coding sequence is TGTGCCAGCAGCCAAGCTAATAGCAATCAGCCCCAGCATTTT.

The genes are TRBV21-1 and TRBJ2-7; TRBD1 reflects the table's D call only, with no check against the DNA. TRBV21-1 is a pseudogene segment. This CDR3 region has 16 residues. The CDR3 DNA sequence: TGTGCCAGCAGCGATCTACAGGGGCCTAGCTCCTACGAGCAGTACTTC. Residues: CASSDLQGPSSYEQYF.

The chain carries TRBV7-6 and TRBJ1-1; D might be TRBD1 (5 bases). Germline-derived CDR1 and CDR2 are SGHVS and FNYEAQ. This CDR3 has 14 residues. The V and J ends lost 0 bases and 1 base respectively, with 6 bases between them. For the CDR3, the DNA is TGTGCCAGCAGCTTAGCTGGGGCGAACACTGAAGCTTTCTTT. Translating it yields CASSLAGANTEAFF.

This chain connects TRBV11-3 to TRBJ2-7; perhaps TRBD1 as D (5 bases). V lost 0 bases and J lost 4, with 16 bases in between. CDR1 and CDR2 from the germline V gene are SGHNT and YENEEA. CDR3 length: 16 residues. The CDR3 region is CASSLDGDSGVYEQYF. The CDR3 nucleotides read TGTGCCAGCAGCTTAGATGGCGACAGTGGGGTTTACGAGCAGTACTTC.

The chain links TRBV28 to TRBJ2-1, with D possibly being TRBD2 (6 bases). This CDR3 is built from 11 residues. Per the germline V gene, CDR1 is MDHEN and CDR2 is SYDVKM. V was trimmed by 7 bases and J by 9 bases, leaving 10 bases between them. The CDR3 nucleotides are TGTGCCAGCAAGGGGAGGCGTGAGCAGTTCTTC. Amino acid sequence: CASKGRREQFF.

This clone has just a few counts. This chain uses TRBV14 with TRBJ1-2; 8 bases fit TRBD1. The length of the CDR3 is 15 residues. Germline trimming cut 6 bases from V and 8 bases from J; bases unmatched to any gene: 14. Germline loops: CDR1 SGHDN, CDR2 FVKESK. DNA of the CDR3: TGTGCCAGCAGTCCAAGAGGGACAGGCAGCAGGGGCTACACCTTC. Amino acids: CASSPRGTGSRGYTF. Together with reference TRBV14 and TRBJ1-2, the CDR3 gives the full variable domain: EAGVTQFPSHSVIEKGQTVTLRCDPISGHDNLYWYRRVMGKEIKFLLHFVKESKQDESGMPNNRFLAERTGGTYSTLKVQPAELEDSGVYFCASSPRGTGSRGYTFGSGTRLTVV.

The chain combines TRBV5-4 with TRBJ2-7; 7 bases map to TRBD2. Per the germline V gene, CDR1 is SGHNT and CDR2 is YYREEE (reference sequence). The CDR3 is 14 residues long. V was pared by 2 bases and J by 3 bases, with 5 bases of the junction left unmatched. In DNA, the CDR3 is TGTGCCAGCAGCTTACGGGGGAGGGTCTACGAGCAGTACTTC. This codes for CASSLRGRVYEQYF.

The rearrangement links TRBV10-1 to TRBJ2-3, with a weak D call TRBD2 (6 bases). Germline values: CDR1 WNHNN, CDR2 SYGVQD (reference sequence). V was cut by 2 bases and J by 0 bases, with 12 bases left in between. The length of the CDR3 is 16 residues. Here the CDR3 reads CASSERRGSSTDTQYF. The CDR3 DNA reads TGCGCCAGCAGTGAGAGACGGGGGAGTAGCACAGATACGCAGTATTTT.

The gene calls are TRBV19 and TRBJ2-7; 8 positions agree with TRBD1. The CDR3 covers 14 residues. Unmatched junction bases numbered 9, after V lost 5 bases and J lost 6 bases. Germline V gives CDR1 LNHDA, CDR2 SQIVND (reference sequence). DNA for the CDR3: TGTGCCAGTAGTGTTACGGGACAGGCCCTCGAGCAGTACTTC. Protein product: CASSVTGQALEQYF.